The 10 T cell receptor beta chains listed next were all sequenced from one sample in a study of pediatric ulcerative colitis. During colonoscopy, one to two rectal pinch biopsies were collected. Only in-frame clones appear in the TCRdb table, and some are missing; sequencing was by immunoSEQ multiplex PCR. The data hold some 35,000 clones, with roughly three quarters observed a single time. Source material: gut tissue. These receptors were taken from a boy younger than 18 with mild ulcerative colitis.

The chain joins TRBV19 to TRBJ1-3, with D possibly matching TRBD1 (6 bases). From germline, CDR1 is LNHDA and CDR2 SQIVND (reference sequence). Trimming shortened V by 3 bases and J by 2 bases, and 8 bases separated the two germline ends. The CDR3 has 14 residues. The CDR3 here is CASSIRTAGNTIYF. CDR3 DNA sequence: TGTGCCAGTAGTATTCGGACAGCTGGAAACACCATATATTTT.

This rearrangement joins TRBV6-4 to TRBJ2-1; 13 nucleotides align to TRBD2. CDR3 size: 15 residues. The V segment lost 4 bases and the J segment 3 bases; nucleotides outside the gene matches: 0. Germline-derived CDR1 and CDR2 are MRHNA and SNTAGT. The CDR3 loop reads CASSGLAGGYNEQFF. DNA of the CDR3: TGTGCCAGCAGTGGACTAGCGGGGGGCTACAATGAGCAGTTCTTC.

The rearrangement links TRBV5-1 to TRBJ2-7, with unresolved D. The CDR3 has 14 amino acids. V lost 0 bases and J 2 bases, leaving 9 bases between the germline ends. In germline, CDR1 is SGHRS, CDR2 YFSETQ. The CDR3 sequence: CASSLVSVTYEQYF. The CDR3 DNA reads as TGCGCCAGCAGCTTGGTATCAGTTACCTACGAGCAGTACTTC. Together with reference TRBV5-1 and TRBJ2-7, the CDR3 gives the full variable domain: KAGVTQTPRYLIKTRGQQVTLSCSPISGHRSVSWYQQTPGQGLQFLFEYFSETQRNKGNFPGRFSGRQFSNSRSEMNVSTLELGDSALYLCASSLVSVTYEQYFGPGTRLTVT.

This chain links TRBV4-1 with TRBJ1-5; D may be TRBD1 (6 bases). From germline, CDR1 is MGHRA and CDR2 YSYEKL. The V end lost 1 base, the J end lost 7 bases, and 14 bases lay between the germline ends. This CDR3 has 15 residues. CDR3 amino acids: CASSQALPGAQPQHF. CDR3 sequence (DNA): TGCGCCAGCAGCCAAGCTTTACCAGGGGCGCAGCCCCAGCATTTT.

The gene calls are TRBV10-3 and TRBJ1-5; the match to TRBD1 covers 8 bases. Trimming cost V 4 bases and J 0 bases; bases outside gene matches: 5. Germline-derived CDR1 and CDR2 are ENHRY and SYGVKD. The CDR3 totals 16 residues. The CDR3 sequence is CAISGGQDDSNQPQHF. The CDR3 DNA follows: TGTGCCATCAGTGGGGGACAGGATGATAGCAATCAGCCCCAGCATTTT.

The chain's CDR3 is CASSYSKDEQYF. The CDR3 coding sequence is TGTGCCAGCAGTTACTCCAAGGACGAGCAGTACTTC. This chain joins TRBV6-5 and TRBJ2-7; D is undetermined. V dropped 0 bases and J dropped 5 bases, with 5 bases sitting between them. This CDR3 spans 12 amino acids. Germline V CDR1 and CDR2: MNHEY, SVGAGI.

The chain links TRBV6-6 to TRBJ2-5; tentatively, D is TRBD1 or TRBD2 (6 bases each). The CDR3 spans 16 residues. The germline CDR1 and CDR2 sequences are MNHNY and SVGAGI (reference sequence). V gave up 6 bases and J gave up 5 bases, with 22 bases separating them. CDR3 protein: CASSDTGSGAWETQYF. In DNA, the CDR3 is TGTGCCAGCAGCGACACAGGGTCGGGGGCATGGGAGACCCAGTACTTC.

The chain links TRBV10-2 to TRBJ1-6, with a tentative D call TRBD1 (5 bases). The length of the CDR3 is 19 residues. V lost 1 base and J 10 bases, leaving 26 bases between the germline ends. Germline loops: CDR1 WSHSY, CDR2 SAAADI. The DNA of the CDR3 is TGCGCCAGCAGTGAGTACGGCGGACATCCTAGGTTGGGTTTCTCACCCCTCCACTTT. Translating it yields CASSEYGGHPRLGFSPLHF.

The chain uses TRBV5-1 and TRBJ1-1; 8 nucleotides line up with TRBD1. Germline V lookup: CDR1 SGHRS, CDR2 YFSETQ. The CDR3 is made up of 16 amino acids. The junction had 12 bases not matched to a gene; V was cut back by 3 bases and J by 5 bases. CDR3 sequence reads: CASSSGQALGLTEAFF. The DNA for the CDR3 is TGCGCCAGCAGCTCGGGACAGGCCTTGGGATTAACTGAAGCTTTCTTT. The full variable domain, its missing parts supplied by reference TRBV5-1 and TRBJ1-1, is KAGVTQTPRYLIKTRGQQVTLSCSPISGHRSVSWYQQTPGQGLQFLFEYFSETQRNKGNFPGRFSGRQFSNSRSEMNVSTLELGDSALYLCASSSGQALGLTEAFFGQGTRLTVV.

The V gene is TRBV11-3, the J gene TRBJ2-3; TRBD2 matches 7 bases. Per the germline V gene, CDR1 is SGHNT and CDR2 is YENEEA. V was clipped by 5 bases and J by 2 bases; unmatched bases: 7. This CDR3 comprises 15 residues. Here the CDR3 DNA reads TGTGCCAGCAGCCCGGGAGGAGGCCTCACAGATACGCAGTATTTT. This codes for CASSPGGGLTDTQYF.